The 23 T cell receptor beta chains below all came from one sample that was sequenced in a study of cytomegalovirus exposure and HLA in healthy donors. Clones were read by immunoSEQ multiplex PCR, and TCRdb kept only the in-frame ones, dropping some. The table records over 250,000 clones, around 90% of them present only once. What was sequenced was PBMCs. The receptor source for this set is a woman in her twenties or thirties in good health and CMV-seropositive.

The rearrangement uses TRBV6-1 and TRBJ1-1, with 9 bases identical to TRBD1. Germline CDR1 reads MNHNS; CDR2 reads SASEGT. With 6 bases clipped from V and 3 bases from J, the junction kept 8 bases outside the gene matches. This CDR3 spans 15 amino acids. The CDR3 nucleotides read TGTGCCAGCAGCTTAATACAGGGGGCTGACACTGAAGCTTTCTTT. Amino acids: CASSLIQGADTEAFF.

This chain uses TRBV10-3 with TRBJ1-5, with unresolved D. This CDR3 has 14 amino acids. V gave up 0 bases and J gave up 6 bases, with 9 bases separating them. Germline V gives CDR1 ENHRY, CDR2 SYGVKD. CDR3 amino acids: CAISESEVSQPQHF. In DNA form, the CDR3 reads TGTGCCATCAGTGAGTCCGAGGTATCTCAGCCCCAGCATTTT.

The chain carries TRBV7-6 and TRBJ2-2; the match to TRBD2 covers 8 bases. CDR1 and CDR2 (germline): SGHVS, FNYEAQ. Trimming cost V 5 bases and J 2 bases; bases outside gene matches: 7. CDR3 length equals 16 residues. In DNA, the CDR3 is TGTGCCAGCAGCGCCCTAGCGGGTGGAAACACCGGGGAGCTGTTTTTT. This translates into CASSALAGGNTGELFF.

This chain uses TRBV7-2 with TRBJ2-4; 7 nucleotides align to TRBD1. V lost 2 bases and J lost 7; bases outside the gene matches: 2. This CDR3 region has 13 residues. CDR1 and CDR2 (germline): SGHTA, FQGNSA. CDR3 in amino acids: CASSLKGANIQYF. Here the CDR3 DNA reads TGTGCCAGCAGCTTAAAGGGGGCCAACATTCAGTACTTC.

This chain connects TRBV11-1 to TRBJ2-1, with a weak D call TRBD1 (5 bases). V was cut by 4 bases and J by 1 base, with 8 bases left in between. The CDR3 runs 14 residues. Germline V gene sequence: CDR1 SGHAT, CDR2 FQDESV (reference sequence). The DNA of the CDR3 is TGTGCCAGCAGCTCCAGGGCTTCCTACAATGAGCAGTTCTTC. As protein: CASSSRASYNEQFF.

The chain has TRBV13 and TRBJ1-5; TRBD1 might be the D (5 bases). The germline V gene encodes CDR1 PRHDT and CDR2 FYEKMQ (reference sequence). The CDR3 runs to 14 residues. V was trimmed by 4 bases and J by 3 bases, leaving 10 bases between them. The CDR3 is CASSSGLHNQPQHF. As DNA, the CDR3 is TGTGCCAGCAGCTCGGGACTGCACAATCAGCCCCAGCATTTT.

The CDR3 nucleotides read TGCAGCGTTGATAAGGTTTCCACAGATACGCAGTATTTT. This sequence encodes CSVDKVSTDTQYF. The rearrangement uses TRBV29-1 and TRBJ2-3; no clear D. Trimming shortened V by 3 bases and J by 2 bases, and 9 bases separated the two germline ends. The CDR3 runs to 13 residues. Germline V gene data show CDR1 as SQVTM and CDR2 as ANQGSEA.

V gene TRBV7-3 combines with J gene TRBJ2-1; possibly TRBD2 for D (5 bases). Between the trimmed V and J ends, which lost 8 bases and 4 bases, there was a span of 18 bases. This CDR3 contains 15 residues. Germline loops: CDR1 SGHTA, CDR2 FQGTGA. The CDR3 reads CASREGRMGYNEQFF. CDR3 nucleotides: TGTGCCAGCCGGGAAGGCAGGATGGGGTACAATGAGCAGTTCTTC.

The V gene is TRBV30, the J gene TRBJ2-1; TRBD1 agrees at 9 bases. The CDR3 runs 14 residues. Germline CDR1 GTSNPN, CDR2 SVGIG (reference sequence). The ends lost 2 bases at V and 5 bases at J; junction bases unmatched: 4. CDR3 DNA: TGTGCCTGGAGTAGGGGACAGGGTGACAATGAGCAGTTCTTC. It encodes CAWSRGQGDNEQFF.

The chain joins TRBV29-1 to TRBJ1-4, with D hard to call. The germline gives CDR1 SQVTM, CDR2 ANQGSEA. The CDR3 loop spans 14 amino acids. Trimming took off 7 bases at V and 2 bases at J, with 14 bases between the two ends. Here the CDR3 DNA reads TGCAGCGCAAGAGCGACCCGGACTAATGAAAAACTGTTTTTT. The encoded protein is CSARATRTNEKLFF.

The V call is TRBV30, the J call TRBJ2-3; TRBD2 is a possible D gene (5 bases). V lost 5 bases, J lost 1 base, and 19 bases lay in between. Germline V gene data show CDR1 as GTSNPN and CDR2 as SVGIG (reference sequence). The CDR3 contains 16 residues. CDR3 DNA sequence: TGTGCCTGGGAGGGCGAAGGAAGGTGGGGCACAGATACGCAGTATTTT. It encodes CAWEGEGRWGTDTQYF.

The chain carries TRBV4-2 and TRBJ2-3; the match to TRBD2 covers 9 bases. The V gene's germline CDR1 is LGHNA and CDR2 YNFKEQ. The CDR3 is made up of 18 amino acids. The ends lost 4 bases at V and 4 bases at J; junction bases unmatched: 15. CDR3 in DNA: TGTGCCAGCAGCCTAGAGGAGCAGGGACTAGCTTTCCCAGATACGCAGTATTTT. Translated, it gives CASSLEEQGLAFPDTQYF.

The chain uses TRBV5-1 and TRBJ2-5; D is uncertain. This CDR3 has 11 amino acids. The V and J ends lost 5 bases and 5 bases respectively, with 7 bases between them. Germline loops: CDR1 SGHRS, CDR2 YFSETQ. The DNA for the CDR3 is TGCGCCAGCAGTAGAGTCGAGACCCAGTACTTC. It encodes CASSRVETQYF.

J is TRBJ2-7 and V is TRBV9, with D hard to call. Germline loops: CDR1 SGDLS, CDR2 YYNGEE. V lost 4 bases to trimming and J lost 2 bases, with 10 bases between them. The CDR3 consists of 13 residues. The chain's CDR3 is CASSLGSTYEQYF. The CDR3 DNA reads as TGTGCCAGCAGCTTGGGTAGCACCTACGAGCAGTACTTC.

The rearrangement joins TRBV4-2 to TRBJ2-2, with TRBD2 as a possible D gene (5 bases). This CDR3 spans 15 amino acids. V gave up 0 bases and J gave up 5 bases, with 10 bases separating them. Germline V gene sequence: CDR1 LGHNA, CDR2 YNFKEQ. This CDR3 is CASSQDPSRTGELFF. The CDR3 DNA sequence: TGTGCCAGCAGCCAAGACCCTAGCAGGACCGGGGAGCTGTTTTTT.

A few counts support this clone. J is TRBJ1-4 and V is TRBV5-1, with D possibly matching TRBD1 (5 bases). Trimming removed 0 bases from V and 0 bases from J, with 12 bases in between. CDR3 length: 17 residues. Germline CDR1 is SGHRS and CDR2 is YFSETQ. For the CDR3, the DNA is TGCGCCAGCAGCTTGGACGGGACTGTTGCAACTAATGAAAAACTGTTTTTT. Its protein product is CASSLDGTVATNEKLFF.

The sample holds one count of this clone. This chain uses TRBV5-1 with TRBJ2-1, with unresolved D. V was trimmed by 1 base and J by 4 bases, leaving 6 bases between them. Germline CDR1 SGHRS, CDR2 YFSETQ. The CDR3 loop spans 13 amino acids. For the CDR3, the DNA is TGCGCCAGCAGCTTGAGCAATTACAATGAGCAGTTCTTC. As protein: CASSLSNYNEQFF.

On this clone: The sample holds other DNA sequences that translate to the same CDR3. The V and J genes are TRBV9 and TRBJ2-7, with TRBD2 matching over 7 bases. The CDR3 runs to 14 residues. Germline loops: CDR1 SGDLS, CDR2 YYNGEE. V dropped 0 bases and J dropped 2; count of bases not matched to a gene: 2. CDR3 protein: CASSVGGGAYEQYF. In nucleotides, the CDR3 is TGTGCCAGCAGCGTAGGGGGAGGGGCCTACGAGCAGTACTTC. Variable domain in full (rest from reference TRBV9 and TRBJ2-7): DSGVTQTPKHLITATGQRVTLRCSPRSGDLSVYWYQQSLDQGLQFLIQYYNGEERAKGNILERFSAQQFPDLHSELNLSSLELGDSALYFCASSVGGGAYEQYFGPGTRLTVT.

The CDR3 loop reads CASSSRGGLYEQFF. CDR3 DNA: TGTGCCAGCAGTAGTCGGGGGGGCCTCTATGAGCAGTTCTTC. The genes are TRBV6-1 and TRBJ2-1; TRBD2 matches at 8 bases. Per the germline V gene, CDR1 is MNHNS and CDR2 is SASEGT. Trimming at V came to 5 bases and at J to 8 bases, leaving 8 bases not matched to a gene. The length of the CDR3 is 14 residues.

The genes are TRBV7-2 and TRBJ2-7; D gene unclear. The CDR3 totals 14 residues. Between the trimmed V and J ends, which lost 3 bases and 3 bases, there was a span of 12 bases. Germline V gene sequence: CDR1 SGHTA, CDR2 FQGNSA. The CDR3 sequence is CASSFRSVGYEQYF. The DNA for the CDR3 is TGTGCCAGCAGCTTCCGTTCTGTGGGCTACGAGCAGTACTTC.

This rearrangement joins TRBV6-6 to TRBJ2-1; 9 bases map to TRBD2. V was pared by 6 bases and J by 3 bases, with 3 bases of the junction left unmatched. Germline V CDR1 and CDR2: MNHNY, SVGAGI (reference sequence). CDR3 size: 14 residues. CDR3 region: CASRPTSGYNEQFF. CDR3 DNA: TGTGCCAGCAGACCGACTAGCGGCTACAATGAGCAGTTCTTC.

The V gene is TRBV7-3, the J gene TRBJ1-6; maybe TRBD1 (5 bases). V lost 3 bases and J 10 bases, leaving 13 bases between the germline ends. The germline V gene has CDR1 SGHTA and CDR2 FQGTGA. CDR3 length: 14 amino acids. CDR3 bases: TGTGCCAGCAGCTTTTCGGGGGTAGGGTCACCCCTCCACTTT. The encoded protein is CASSFSGVGSPLHF.

In this sample, this clone turned up once. V and J are TRBV9 and TRBJ2-1; maybe TRBD2 (6 bases). Trimming cost V 3 bases and J 0 bases, with 13 bases left between them. The CDR3 has 16 residues. CDR1 and CDR2 (germline): SGDLS, YYNGEE. CDR3 sequence reads: CASSATSISSYNEQFF. The CDR3 DNA follows: TGTGCCAGCAGCGCCACTAGCATAAGCTCCTACAATGAGCAGTTCTTC.